The source of this TCR beta chain is a study of early T cells in non-severe SARS-CoV-2 infection. The J segment lost 2 bases and the V segment lost 3 bases, leaving 11 bases of the junction unmatched. The length of the CDR3 is 18 residues. TCRdb analysed the 5' RACE reads with MiXCR anew, one entry per CDR3 protein. The sample lists 65,000 to 95,000 distinct CDR3 sequences; over 8.5% were seen once. The V and J genes are TRBV12-3 or TRBV12-4 and TRBJ2-7, with 12 bases identical to TRBD2. The sequence was obtained from an adult who was a healthcare worker with PCR-confirmed SARS-CoV-2 infection or an uninfected control (not recorded which). The sample taken for sequencing was whole blood. CDR3 sequence reads: CASSFSASGRASTYEQYF. CDR3 DNA: TGTGCCAGCAGTTTTTCGGCTAGCGGGAGGGCCTCTACCTACGAGCAGTACTTC.